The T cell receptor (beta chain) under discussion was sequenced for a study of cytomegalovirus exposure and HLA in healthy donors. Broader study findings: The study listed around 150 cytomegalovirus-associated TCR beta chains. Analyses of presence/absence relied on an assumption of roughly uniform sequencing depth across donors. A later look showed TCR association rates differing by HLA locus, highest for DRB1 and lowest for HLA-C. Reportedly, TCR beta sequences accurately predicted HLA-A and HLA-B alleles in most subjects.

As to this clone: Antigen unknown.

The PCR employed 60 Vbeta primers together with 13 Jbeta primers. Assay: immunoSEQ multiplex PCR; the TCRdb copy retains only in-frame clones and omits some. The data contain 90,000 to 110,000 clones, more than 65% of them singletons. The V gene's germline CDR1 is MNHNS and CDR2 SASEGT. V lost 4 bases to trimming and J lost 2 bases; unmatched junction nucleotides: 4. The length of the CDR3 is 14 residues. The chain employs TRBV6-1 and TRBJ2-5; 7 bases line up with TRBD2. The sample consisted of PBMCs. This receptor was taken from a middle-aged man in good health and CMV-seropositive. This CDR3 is CASSALGGQETQYF. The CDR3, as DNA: TGTGCCAGCAGTGCTCTGGGGGGGCAAGAGACCCAGTACTTC.